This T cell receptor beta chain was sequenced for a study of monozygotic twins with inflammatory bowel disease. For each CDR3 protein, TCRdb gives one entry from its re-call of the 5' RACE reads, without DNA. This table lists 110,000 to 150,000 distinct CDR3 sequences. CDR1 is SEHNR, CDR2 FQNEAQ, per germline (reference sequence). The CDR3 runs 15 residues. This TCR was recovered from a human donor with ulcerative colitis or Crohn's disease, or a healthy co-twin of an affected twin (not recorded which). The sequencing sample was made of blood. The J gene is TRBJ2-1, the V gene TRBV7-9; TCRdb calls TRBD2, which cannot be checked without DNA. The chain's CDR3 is CASSVSGTSNNEQFF.